The 17 T cell receptor beta chains reported below all come from one sample, sequenced in a study of T cells in Graves' hyperthyroidism and ophthalmopathy (dated by TCRdb to the late 2010s). To prepare the library, multiplex PCR was applied. The instrument given in TCRdb is Illumina HiSeq 2000. The TCR beta CDR3 regions were amplified from the RNA transcripts. The TCR CDR3 was subjected to a first round of RT-PCR using the HTBI primer set and the Qiagen OneStep RT-PCR kit. The public sequencing data were trimmed at Q25 with fastp and processed into clonotypes with MiXCR by TCRdb, which kept only in-frame beta chains. Under each unique CDR3 protein, matching rows form one entry showing the most common genes and DNA. A total of approximately 400,000 distinct CDR3 sequences appear in this sample, roughly 13% of them only once. Roughly 20% of the sample belongs to the ten largest clones. Input material: blood. All receptors come from a man younger than 45 with Graves' hyperthyroidism that later progressed to Graves' ophthalmopathy.

V and J are TRBV5-8 and TRBJ2-7; TRBD2 is a possible D gene (5 bases). The CDR3 length is 13 residues. The germline V gene has CDR1 SGHTS and CDR2 YDEGEE. The V gene lost 6 bases and the J gene lost 0 bases, with 10 bases spanning the gap. This CDR3 reads CASNEGSSYEQYF. In DNA form, the CDR3 reads TGTGCCAGCAACGAGGGCAGCTCCTACGAGCAGTACTTC.

This clonotype was recorded a few times. One junction end disagrees with the germline gene, perhaps due to a read error. This sequence joins TRBV5-1 and TRBJ1-3; D may be TRBD1 (6 bases). The CDR3 has 14 amino acids. Germline V lookup: CDR1 SGHRS, CDR2 YFSETQ. CDR3 nucleotides: TGCGCCAGCAGCAGAACGACAGGAGGAACCACCATATATTTT. It yields the protein CASSRTTGGTTIYF.

There are many counts of this clonotype. The chain carries TRBV6-1 and TRBJ1-1, with D uncertain. CDR3 size: 12 residues. The V gene lost 10 bases and the J gene lost 6 bases, with 15 bases spanning the gap. The germline V gene encodes CDR1 MNHNS and CDR2 SASEGT. CDR3 nucleotide sequence: TGTGCCAAGGTGAGGAGGGTCCCTGAAGCTTTCTTT. It is translated as CAKVRRVPEAFF.

Worth noting for this clonotype: This may be a read error, as it is one base from a much larger clone. The rearrangement links TRBV2 to TRBJ2-3; 11 positions match TRBD2. This CDR3 contains 17 residues. V was pared by 4 bases and J by 8 bases, with 14 bases of the junction left unmatched. Germline V gene lookup returns CDR1 SNHLY and CDR2 FYNNEI. CDR3 residues: CASSGASGGPAQATQYF. The CDR3 DNA reads as TGTGCCAGCAGTGGGGCTAGCGGGGGGCCAGCACAAGCTACGCAGTATTTT.

Worth noting for this clonotype: A read error may produce the germline difference seen at one junction end. The chain employs TRBV2 and TRBJ2-3, with a weak D call TRBD2 (6 bases). The CDR3 has 15 residues. CDR1 and CDR2 (germline): SNHLY, FYNNEI. DNA of the CDR3: TGTGCCAGCAGTAGTGATAGCGGCCGCACAGGTACGCAGTATTTT. This codes for CASSSDSGRTGTQYF.

The genes are TRBV30 and TRBJ2-2; D call uncertain. CDR3 length equals 15 residues. CDR1 and CDR2 from the germline V gene are GTSNPN and SVGIG (reference sequence). Trimming cost V 5 bases and J 6 bases, with 19 bases left between them. Here the CDR3 DNA reads TGTGCCTGGCAAGAAGGGCGCCACCGAGCCGGGGAGCTGTTTTTT. Its translation: CAWQEGRHRAGELFF.

This sequence joins TRBV28 and TRBJ2-2, with D unresolved. V lost 10 bases, J lost 0 bases, and 12 bases lay in between. The length of the CDR3 is 14 residues. CDR1 MDHEN and CDR2 SYDVKM come from the germline V gene. DNA of the CDR3: TGTGCCACGAAGCAACCCGCGAACACCGGGGAGCTGTTTTTT. This encodes CATKQPANTGELFF.

This clonotype appeared many times. The chain links TRBV6-4 to TRBJ2-5; possible D gene TRBD2, 5 bases. Trimming removed 0 bases at V and 7 bases at J, with 15 bases between. This CDR3 comprises 15 residues. Germline values: CDR1 MRHNA, CDR2 SNTAGT. CDR3 loop: CASSDSQDLSGTQYF. The CDR3 bases are TGTGCCAGCAGTGACTCGCAGGACTTAAGTGGGACCCAGTACTTC.

This clonotype was observed many times. The chain joins TRBV7-9 to TRBJ2-3; 11 nucleotides match TRBD2. The V gene's germline CDR1 is SEHNR and CDR2 FQNEAQ (reference sequence). There are 16 residues in the CDR3. V trimming: 4 bases; J trimming: 3 bases; junction bases outside the gene matches: 6. CDR3: CASSSRTSGRTDTQYF. As DNA, the CDR3 is TGTGCCAGCAGCTCCCGGACTAGCGGGCGGACAGATACGCAGTATTTT.

The chain couples TRBV11-2 to TRBJ2-5; 9 nucleotides agree with TRBD2. The CDR3 consists of 16 residues. With V trimmed by 1 base and J by 1 base, 4 bases remained unmatched. Germline V gene lookup returns CDR1 SGHAT and CDR2 FQNNGV. The CDR3 DNA reads TGTGCCAGCAGCTTAGGGGCGGGGGGGAGCCAAGAGACCCAGTACTTC. It is translated as CASSLGAGGSQETQYF.

This clonotype was counted ten times or more. The gene calls are TRBV12-3 or TRBV12-4 and TRBJ1-1, with D uncertain. CDR3 length: 12 residues. Trimming shortened V by 7 bases and J by 6 bases, and 12 bases separated the two germline ends. The CDR3 coding sequence is TGTGCCAGCAATCCTGGGTTCGCTGAAGCTTTCTTT. Translated, it gives CASNPGFAEAFF.

This clonotype occurred many times. This chain uses TRBV6-1 with TRBJ1-2; the match to TRBD1 covers 7 bases. The CDR3 length is 13 residues. The germline gives CDR1 MNHNS, CDR2 SASEGT. The ends lost 5 bases at V and 7 bases at J; junction bases unmatched: 7. The chain's CDR3 is CASSITGAGGYTF. The CDR3 DNA sequence: TGTGCCAGCAGTATTACAGGGGCCGGTGGCTACACCTTC.

At least ten counts were recorded for this clonotype. V gene TRBV2 combines with J gene TRBJ1-1, with D tentatively TRBD1 (5 bases). V was cut by 5 bases and J by 4 bases, with 14 bases left in between. The CDR3 is made up of 14 amino acids. Germline values: CDR1 SNHLY, CDR2 FYNNEI. For the CDR3, the DNA is TGTGCCAGCAGTCTGCTTGGGGGTAGCACTGAAGCTTTCTTT. It encodes CASSLLGGSTEAFF. Drawing the rest from reference TRBV2 and TRBJ1-1, the complete variable domain is EPEVTQTPSHQVTQMGQEVILRCVPISNHLYFYWYRQILGQKVEFLVSFYNNEISEKSEIFDDQFSVERPDGSNFTLKIRSTKLEDSAMYFCASSLLGGSTEAFFGQGTRLTVV.

This clonotype was recorded many times. V usage is TRBV7-9 and J usage is TRBJ2-5; 9 nucleotides line up with TRBD2. V shed 3 bases and J 1 base; nucleotides not matched to a gene: 6. The CDR3 sequence is 16 residues long. Germline-derived CDR1 and CDR2 are SEHNR and FQNEAQ (reference sequence). The CDR3 DNA reads as TGTGCCAGCAGCTTTTTGAGCGGGGGGAGCCAAGAGACCCAGTACTTC. Translation gives CASSFLSGGSQETQYF.

This clonotype was detected many times. V gene TRBV29-1 combines with J gene TRBJ2-3; D is unresolved. The germline V gene encodes CDR1 SQVTM and CDR2 ANQGSEA. V was trimmed by 4 bases and J by 2 bases, leaving 1 base between them. The CDR3 consists of 10 residues. The CDR3 loop is CSVATDTQYF. The CDR3 DNA follows: TGCAGCGTTGCCACAGATACGCAGTATTTT.

The rearrangement uses TRBV30 and TRBJ1-6; tentatively, D is TRBD1 (5 bases). CDR1 GTSNPN and CDR2 SVGIG come from the germline V gene (reference sequence). Trimming took 1 base from V and 8 from J, leaving 12 bases between them. CDR3 size: 14 residues. For the CDR3, the DNA is TGTGCCTGGAGTGGGGGACGGGGTGATTCACCCCTCCACTTT. Translation: CAWSGGRGDSPLHF.

This clonotype came up a few times. CDR3: CASSLSSGGPYEQYF. DNA for the CDR3: TGTGCCAGCAGCCTAAGTAGCGGGGGGCCCTACGAGCAGTACTTC. The V gene is TRBV9, the J gene TRBJ2-7; TRBD2 aligns across 10 bases. Germline CDR1 SGDLS, CDR2 YYNGEE. The CDR3 has 15 amino acids. Trimming cost V 4 bases and J 2 bases; bases outside gene matches: 6. Based on the CDR3 plus reference TRBV9 and TRBJ2-7, the full variable domain is DSGVTQTPKHLITATGQRVTLRCSPRSGDLSVYWYQQSLDQGLQFLIQYYNGEERAKGNILERFSAQQFPDLHSELNLSSLELGDSALYFCASSLSSGGPYEQYFGPGTRLTVT.